These 5 T cell receptor beta chains came from one sample sequenced in a study of T cell responses to AZD1222 COVID-19 vaccine. Libraries were prepared by immunoSEQ multiplex PCR; TCRdb keeps only in-frame clonotypes and omits some of them. The sample includes around 200,000 clones, around 90% of them seen just once. The input for sequencing was peripheral blood, taken on day 0 of AZD1222 vaccination. Receptor source: an adult in good health.

V is TRBV9 and J is TRBJ1-2; a weak D match, TRBD1 (5 bases). Germline loops: CDR1 SGDLS, CDR2 YYNGEE. V was clipped by 0 bases and J by 6 bases, with 6 bases between them. The CDR3 sequence is 12 residues long. CDR3 sequence reads: CASSVGGDGYTF. DNA for the CDR3: TGTGCCAGCAGCGTAGGGGGGGATGGCTACACCTTC.

This clone was seen just once. CDR3 sequence (DNA): TGTGCCAGCTCACCAGAGACAGGGGGCGTTCAGCCCCAGCATTTT. The encoded protein is CASSPETGGVQPQHF. The chain recombines TRBV18 with TRBJ1-5; the match to TRBD1 covers 10 bases. The CDR3 contains 15 residues. CDR1 and CDR2 (germline): KGHSH, LQKENI. Trimming took 2 bases from V and 6 from J; bases not matched to a gene: 4. The complete variable domain, with remaining parts taken from reference TRBV18 and TRBJ1-5, reads NAGVMQNPRHLVRRRGQEARLRCSPMKGHSHVYWYRQLPEEGLKFMVYLQKENIIDESGMPKERFSAEFPKEGPSILRIQQVVRGDSAAYFCASSPETGGVQPQHFGDGTRLSIL.

The rearrangement joins TRBV7-9 to TRBJ2-5; maybe TRBD1 (6 bases). From germline, CDR1 is SEHNR and CDR2 FQNEAQ (reference sequence). The CDR3 covers 16 residues. Deletions cut 5 bases from V and 1 base from J, with 17 bases between. The CDR3 nucleotides read TGTGCCAGCAGCCCAAGTGTATTGGACAGCCAAGAGACCCAGTACTTC. Its protein product is CASSPSVLDSQETQYF. Drawing the rest from reference TRBV7-9 and TRBJ2-5, the complete variable domain is DTGVSQNPRHKITKRGQNVTFRCDPISEHNRLYWYRQTLGQGPEFLTYFQNEAQLEKSRLLSDRFSAERPKGSFSTLEIQRTEQGDSAMYLCASSPSVLDSQETQYFGPGTRLLVL.

The CDR3 nucleotides read TGTGCCAGCAGCTCGAGCGTCCAGGAGACCCAGTACTTC. Translated, it gives CASSSSVQETQYF. This chain joins TRBV11-3 and TRBJ2-5; D gene ambiguous. Germline lookup yields CDR1 SGHNT and CDR2 YENEEA. Trimming took off 4 bases at V and 5 bases at J, with 11 bases between the two ends. This CDR3 has 13 residues. Based on the CDR3 plus reference TRBV11-3 and TRBJ2-5, the full variable domain is EAGVVQSPRYKIIEKKQPVAFWCNPISGHNTLYWYLQNLGQGPELLIRYENEEAVDDSQLPKDRFSAERLKGVDSTLKIQPAELGDSAVYLCASSSSVQETQYFGPGTRLLVL.

With respect to this clone: One end of the junction is discordant with germline, which a read error may explain. This chain uses TRBV6-1 with TRBJ1-5, with D maybe TRBD1 (5 bases). The CDR3 spans 15 residues. The germline CDR1 and CDR2 sequences are MNHNS and SASEGT. The CDR3 protein is CVSSETGRSNQPQHF. DNA of the CDR3: TGTGTCAGCAGTGAAACGGGACGCAGCAATCAGCCCCAGCATTTT.